The sequence of this TCR beta chain was determined in a study of T cell responses to AZD1222 COVID-19 vaccine. Study observations and caveats: Spike-specific TCR breadth rose after two AZD1222 doses, and depth rose as well. With dominance at 160-218 and 743-854, vaccine-associated CD4 TCRs spanned spike. Seropositive at baseline were only six or seven AZD1222 recipients. Donors skewed white British and female; clonal diversity was possibly underestimated.

Details on this clone: Its antigen is undetermined.

The assay was immunoSEQ multiplex PCR, and TCRdb's table has in-frame clones only and misses some. The sample has some 150,000 clones; around 90% are singletons. In germline, CDR1 is MNHEY, CDR2 SVGEGT. V was trimmed by 2 bases and J by 1 base, leaving 12 bases between them. The CDR3 extends over 16 amino acids. This specimen consisted of peripheral blood, obtained on day 0 of MenACWY control vaccination. V and J are TRBV6-2 or TRBV6-3 and TRBJ1-5; D is unclear. The origin of this receptor is an adult in good health. The CDR3 DNA reads TGTGCCAGCAGTTACGGTATACTCAGCAGCAATCAGCCCCAGCATTTT. Its protein is CASSYGILSSNQPQHF.